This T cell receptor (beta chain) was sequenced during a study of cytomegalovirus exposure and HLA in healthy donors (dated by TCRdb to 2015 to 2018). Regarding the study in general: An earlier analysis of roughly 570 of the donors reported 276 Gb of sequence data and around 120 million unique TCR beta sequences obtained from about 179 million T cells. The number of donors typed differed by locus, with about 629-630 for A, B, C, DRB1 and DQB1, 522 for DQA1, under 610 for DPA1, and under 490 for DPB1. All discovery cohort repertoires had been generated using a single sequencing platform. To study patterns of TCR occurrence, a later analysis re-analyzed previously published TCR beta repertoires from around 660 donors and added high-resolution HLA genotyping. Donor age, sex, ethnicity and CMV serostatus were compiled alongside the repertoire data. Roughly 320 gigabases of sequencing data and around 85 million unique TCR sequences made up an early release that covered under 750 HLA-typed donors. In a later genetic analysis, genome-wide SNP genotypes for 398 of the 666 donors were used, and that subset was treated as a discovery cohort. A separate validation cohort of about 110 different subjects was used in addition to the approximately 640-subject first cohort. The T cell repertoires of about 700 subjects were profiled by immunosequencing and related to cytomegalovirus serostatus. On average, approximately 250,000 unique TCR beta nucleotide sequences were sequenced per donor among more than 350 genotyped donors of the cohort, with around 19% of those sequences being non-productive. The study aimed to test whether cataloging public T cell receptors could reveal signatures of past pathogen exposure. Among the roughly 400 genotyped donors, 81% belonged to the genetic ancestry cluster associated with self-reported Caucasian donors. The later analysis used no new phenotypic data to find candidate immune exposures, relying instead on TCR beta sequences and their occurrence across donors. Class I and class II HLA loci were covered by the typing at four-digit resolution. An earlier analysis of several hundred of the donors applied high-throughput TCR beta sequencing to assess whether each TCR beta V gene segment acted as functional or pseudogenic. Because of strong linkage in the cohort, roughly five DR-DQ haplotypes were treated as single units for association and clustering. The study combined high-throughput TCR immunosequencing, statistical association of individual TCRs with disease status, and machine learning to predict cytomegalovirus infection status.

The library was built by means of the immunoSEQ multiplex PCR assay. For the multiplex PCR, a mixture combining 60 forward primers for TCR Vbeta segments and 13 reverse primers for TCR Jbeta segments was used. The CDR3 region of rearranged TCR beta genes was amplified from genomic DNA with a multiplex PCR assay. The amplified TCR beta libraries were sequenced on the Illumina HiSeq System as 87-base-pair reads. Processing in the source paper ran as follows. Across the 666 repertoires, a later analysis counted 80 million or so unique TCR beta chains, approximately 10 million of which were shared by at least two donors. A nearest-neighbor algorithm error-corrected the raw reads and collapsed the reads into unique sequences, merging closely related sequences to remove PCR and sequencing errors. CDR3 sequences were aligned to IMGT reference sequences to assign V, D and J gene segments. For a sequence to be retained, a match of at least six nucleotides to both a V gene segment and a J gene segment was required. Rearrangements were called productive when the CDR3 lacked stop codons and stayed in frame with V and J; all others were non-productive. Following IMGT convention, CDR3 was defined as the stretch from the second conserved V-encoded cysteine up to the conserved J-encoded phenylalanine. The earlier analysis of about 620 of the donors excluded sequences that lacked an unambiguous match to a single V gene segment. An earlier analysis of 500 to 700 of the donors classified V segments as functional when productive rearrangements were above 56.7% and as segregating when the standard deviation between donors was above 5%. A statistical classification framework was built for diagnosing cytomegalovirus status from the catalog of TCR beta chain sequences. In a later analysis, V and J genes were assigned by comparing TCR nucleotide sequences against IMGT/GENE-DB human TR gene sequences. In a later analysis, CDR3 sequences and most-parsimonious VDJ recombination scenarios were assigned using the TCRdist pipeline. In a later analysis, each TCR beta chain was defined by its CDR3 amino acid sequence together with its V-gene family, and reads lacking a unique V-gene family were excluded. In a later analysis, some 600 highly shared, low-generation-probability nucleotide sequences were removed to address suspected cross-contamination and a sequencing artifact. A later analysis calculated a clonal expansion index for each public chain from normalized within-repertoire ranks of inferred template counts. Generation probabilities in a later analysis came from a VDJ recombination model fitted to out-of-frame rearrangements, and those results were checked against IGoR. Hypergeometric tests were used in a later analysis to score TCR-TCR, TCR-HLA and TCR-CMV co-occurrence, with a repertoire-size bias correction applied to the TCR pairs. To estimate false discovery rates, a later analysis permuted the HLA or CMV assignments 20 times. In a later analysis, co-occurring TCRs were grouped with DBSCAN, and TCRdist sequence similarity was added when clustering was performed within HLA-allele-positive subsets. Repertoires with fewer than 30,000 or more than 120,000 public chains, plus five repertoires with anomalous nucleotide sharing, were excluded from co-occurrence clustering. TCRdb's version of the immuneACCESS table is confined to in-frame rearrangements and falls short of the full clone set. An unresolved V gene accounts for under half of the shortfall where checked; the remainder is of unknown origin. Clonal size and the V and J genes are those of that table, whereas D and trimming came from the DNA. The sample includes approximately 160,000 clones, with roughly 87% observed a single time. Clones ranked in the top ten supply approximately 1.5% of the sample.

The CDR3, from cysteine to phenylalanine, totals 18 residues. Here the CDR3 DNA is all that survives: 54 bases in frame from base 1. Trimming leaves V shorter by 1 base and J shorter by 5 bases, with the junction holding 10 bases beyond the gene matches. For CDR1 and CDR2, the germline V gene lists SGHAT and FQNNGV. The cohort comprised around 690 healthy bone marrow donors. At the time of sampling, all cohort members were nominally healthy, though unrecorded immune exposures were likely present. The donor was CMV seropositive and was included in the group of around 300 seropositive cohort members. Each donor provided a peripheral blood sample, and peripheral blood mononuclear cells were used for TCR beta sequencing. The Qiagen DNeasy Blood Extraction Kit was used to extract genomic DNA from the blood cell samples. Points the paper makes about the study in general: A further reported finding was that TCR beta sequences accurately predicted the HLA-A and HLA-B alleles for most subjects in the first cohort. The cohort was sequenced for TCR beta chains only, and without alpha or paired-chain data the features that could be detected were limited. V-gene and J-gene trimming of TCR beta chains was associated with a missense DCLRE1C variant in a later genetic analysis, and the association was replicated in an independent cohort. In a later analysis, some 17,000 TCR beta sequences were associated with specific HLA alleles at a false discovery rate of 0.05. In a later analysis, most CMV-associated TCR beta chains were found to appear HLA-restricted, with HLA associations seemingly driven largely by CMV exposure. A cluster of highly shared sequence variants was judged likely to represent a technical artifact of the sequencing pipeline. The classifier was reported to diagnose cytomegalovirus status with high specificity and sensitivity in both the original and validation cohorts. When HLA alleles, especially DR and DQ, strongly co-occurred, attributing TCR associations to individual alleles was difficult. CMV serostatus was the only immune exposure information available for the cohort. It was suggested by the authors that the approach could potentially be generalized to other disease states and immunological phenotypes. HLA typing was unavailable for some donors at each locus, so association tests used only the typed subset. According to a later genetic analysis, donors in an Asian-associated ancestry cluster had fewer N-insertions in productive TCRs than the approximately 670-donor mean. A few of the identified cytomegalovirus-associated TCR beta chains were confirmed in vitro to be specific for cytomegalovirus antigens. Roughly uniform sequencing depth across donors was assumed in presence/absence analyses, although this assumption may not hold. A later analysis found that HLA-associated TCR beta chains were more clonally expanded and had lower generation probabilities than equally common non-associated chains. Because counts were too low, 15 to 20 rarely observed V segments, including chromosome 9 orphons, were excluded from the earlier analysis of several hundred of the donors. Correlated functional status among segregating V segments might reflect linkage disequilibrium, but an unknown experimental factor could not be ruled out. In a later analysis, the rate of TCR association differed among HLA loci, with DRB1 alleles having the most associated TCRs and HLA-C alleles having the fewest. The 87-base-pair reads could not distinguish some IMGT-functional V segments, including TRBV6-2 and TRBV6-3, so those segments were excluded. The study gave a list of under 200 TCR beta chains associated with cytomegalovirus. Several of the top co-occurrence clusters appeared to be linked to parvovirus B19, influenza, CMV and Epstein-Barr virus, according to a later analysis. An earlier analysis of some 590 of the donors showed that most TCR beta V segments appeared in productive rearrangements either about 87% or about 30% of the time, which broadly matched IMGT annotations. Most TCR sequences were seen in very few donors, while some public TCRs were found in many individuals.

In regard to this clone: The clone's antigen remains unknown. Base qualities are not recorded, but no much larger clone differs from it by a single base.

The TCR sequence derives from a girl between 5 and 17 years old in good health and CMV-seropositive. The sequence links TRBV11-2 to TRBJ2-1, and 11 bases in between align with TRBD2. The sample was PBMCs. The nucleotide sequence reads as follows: TGTGCCAGCAGCTTAGTCACTAGCGGGGGAGCCCATGACAATGAGCAGTTCTTC. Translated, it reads CASSLVTSGGAHDNEQFF.